These 25 T cell receptor beta chains came from one sample sequenced in a study of early T cells in non-severe SARS-CoV-2 infection. TCRdb ran MiXCR on the 5' RACE reads and lists one entry per CDR3 protein. Of approximately 70,000 distinct CDR3 sequences in the sample, about 13% were seen once. The sample comprised whole blood. These TCRs come from an adult who was a healthcare worker with PCR-confirmed SARS-CoV-2 infection or an uninfected control (not recorded which).

This chain uses TRBV20-1 with TRBJ1-4, with 9 bases fitting TRBD1. V trimming: 5 bases; J trimming: 10 bases; junction bases outside the gene matches: 8. The CDR3 extends over 13 amino acids. Germline values: CDR1 DFQATT, CDR2 SNEGSKA (reference sequence). DNA of the CDR3: TGCAGTGCTTCCCCGGGACAGGGAGGAAAACTGTTTTTT. The encoded protein is CSASPGQGGKLFF.

This clonotype has more than one count but fewer than ten. This rearrangement joins TRBV11-2 to TRBJ2-3; TRBD2 aligns across 10 bases. Germline V gene data show CDR1 as SGHAT and CDR2 as FQNNGV. Germline trimming cut 5 bases from V and 5 bases from J; bases unmatched to any gene: 16. The CDR3 consists of 18 residues. Here the CDR3 DNA reads TGTGCCAGCAGCCCAGGGACTAGCGAAGTCCGAAGGGTAGATACGCAGTATTTT. The encoded protein is CASSPGTSEVRRVDTQYF.

The V call is TRBV5-1, the J call TRBJ2-7; TRBD1 matches at 7 bases. Germline CDR1 reads SGHRS; CDR2 reads YFSETQ. V gave up 0 bases and J gave up 5 bases; unmatched junction bases: 5. The CDR3 is 14 residues long. The DNA for the CDR3 is TGCGCCAGCAGCTTGGAAAGGGGGCTGGACGAGCAGTACTTC. It translates to CASSLERGLDEQYF.

This clonotype has a handful of counts. V is TRBV5-1 and J is TRBJ2-4; no firm D call. This CDR3 comprises 14 residues. CDR1 SGHRS and CDR2 YFSETQ come from the germline V gene. The V and J ends lost 6 bases and 0 bases respectively, with 10 bases between them. CDR3 residues: CASIITLAKNIQYF. For the CDR3, the DNA is TGCGCCAGCATCATTACCCTAGCCAAAAACATTCAGTACTTC.

This clonotype was counted only a few times. The chain is built from TRBV7-3 and TRBJ2-5; D is ambiguous. Trimming pared 6 bases from V and 3 bases from J, leaving 11 bases between. The CDR3 consists of 13 residues. Germline V lookup: CDR1 SGHTA, CDR2 FQGTGA. The CDR3, as DNA: TGTGCCAGCAGTTCGGACCGGAAAGAGACCCAGTACTTC. Translated: CASSSDRKETQYF.

This clonotype appeared many times. The J gene is TRBJ2-5, the V gene TRBV9; D perhaps matches TRBD2 (6 bases). Trimming stripped 4 bases from V and 6 bases from J, with 13 bases between. Germline-derived CDR1 and CDR2 are SGDLS and YYNGEE. This CDR3 spans 13 amino acids. The CDR3 region is CASSTVGGKTQYF. The DNA for the CDR3 is TGTGCCAGCAGCACCGTGGGGGGAAAGACCCAGTACTTC. Drawing the rest from reference TRBV9 and TRBJ2-5, the complete variable domain is DSGVTQTPKHLITATGQRVTLRCSPRSGDLSVYWYQQSLDQGLQFLIQYYNGEERAKGNILERFSAQQFPDLHSELNLSSLELGDSALYFCASSTVGGKTQYFGPGTRLLVL.

The rearrangement uses TRBV5-1 and TRBJ2-2; tentatively, D is TRBD2 (5 bases). The CDR3 is 17 residues long. Germline loops: CDR1 SGHRS, CDR2 YFSETQ. V was trimmed by 4 bases and J by 4 bases, leaving 20 bases between them. CDR3 in amino acids: CASSLTSYKRFTGELFF. For the CDR3, the DNA is TGCGCCAGCAGCCTAACTAGTTACAAGCGGTTCACCGGGGAGCTGTTTTTT. Full variable domain (missing parts from reference TRBV5-1 and TRBJ2-2): KAGVTQTPRYLIKTRGQQVTLSCSPISGHRSVSWYQQTPGQGLQFLFEYFSETQRNKGNFPGRFSGRQFSNSRSEMNVSTLELGDSALYLCASSLTSYKRFTGELFFGEGSRLTVL.

The V and J genes are TRBV27 and TRBJ2-7; TRBD2 aligns across 11 bases. With 4 bases clipped from V and 2 bases from J, the junction kept 13 bases outside the gene matches. This CDR3 region has 18 residues. CDR1 MNHEY and CDR2 SMNVEV come from the germline V gene (reference sequence). CDR3 sequence: CASSSRRTGTSGTYEQYF. DNA of the CDR3: TGTGCCAGCAGTTCACGACGGACCGGGACTAGCGGAACCTACGAGCAGTACTTC.

The rearrangement joins TRBV6-6 to TRBJ1-2, with D maybe TRBD1 (5 bases). Germline V gene sequence: CDR1 MNHNY, CDR2 SVGAGI (reference sequence). V was clipped by 5 bases and J by 6 bases, with 13 bases between them. This CDR3 spans 13 amino acids. This CDR3 is CASSVGPLNGYTF. The CDR3 DNA sequence: TGTGCCAGCAGTGTGGGACCGCTGAATGGCTACACCTTC.

V gene TRBV10-2 combines with J gene TRBJ2-3, with 7 bases aligning to TRBD2. This CDR3 spans 16 amino acids. Germline CDR1 WSHSY, CDR2 SAAADI. V gave up 10 bases and J gave up 5 bases; unmatched junction bases: 18. The CDR3 coding sequence is TGCGCCACGTACCCACTTCGCGGGAGTGCAGAAGATACGCAGTATTTT. It is translated as CATYPLRGSAEDTQYF.

This clonotype was seen ten or more times. The chain links TRBV29-1 to TRBJ2-5; TRBD2 agrees at 7 bases. Germline V CDR1 and CDR2: SQVTM, ANQGSEA. The V and J ends lost 3 bases and 4 bases, in that order; junction bases with no gene match: 8. The CDR3 spans 14 residues. CDR3 DNA: TGCAGCGTTGAGGCGGGGGAGGTCGGAGAGACCCAGTACTTC. Protein product: CSVEAGEVGETQYF.

The CDR3 reads CASSYVAGQETQYF. CDR3 DNA: TGTGCCAGCAGTTACGTGGCCGGCCAAGAGACCCAGTACTTC. J is TRBJ2-5 and V is TRBV6-6; unclear D gene. The CDR3 loop spans 14 amino acids. With 2 bases removed from V and 1 base from J, the gap between germline ends came to 8 bases. Per the germline V gene, CDR1 is MNHNY and CDR2 is SVGAGI (reference sequence).

There are many counts of this clonotype. This chain connects TRBV4-1 to TRBJ2-5; the match to TRBD1 covers 7 bases. The V gene's germline CDR1 is MGHRA and CDR2 YSYEKL. The CDR3 has 14 amino acids. The junction had 3 bases not matched to a gene; V was cut back by 1 base and J by 4 bases. CDR3 loop: CASSQVGQLETQYF. CDR3 DNA: TGCGCCAGCAGCCAAGTGGGACAGTTAGAGACCCAGTACTTC.

The V gene is TRBV12-3 or TRBV12-4, the J gene TRBJ2-3, with TRBD1 identical over 7 bases. This CDR3 contains 16 residues. V trimming: 10 bases; J trimming: 6 bases; junction bases outside the gene matches: 19. This CDR3 is CANPLKRYRGMDTQYF. DNA for the CDR3: TGTGCCAACCCCCTAAAGAGGTACAGGGGCATGGATACGCAGTATTTT.

This clonotype was observed many times. The chain combines TRBV7-2 with TRBJ1-1; 7 nucleotides match TRBD1. V was pared by 5 bases and J by 0 bases, with 3 bases of the junction left unmatched. Per the germline V gene, CDR1 is SGHTA and CDR2 is FQGNSA. The CDR3 is 14 residues long. The CDR3 coding sequence is TGTGCCAGCAGCCAGGACAGGATGAACACTGAAGCTTTCTTT. Its translation is CASSQDRMNTEAFF.

This clonotype was detected only a few times. V is TRBV3-1 and J is TRBJ1-4; D might be TRBD1 (6 bases). CDR1 is LGHDT and CDR2 is YNNKEL in the germline V gene (reference sequence). The V and J ends lost 4 bases and 9 bases respectively, with 15 bases between them. CDR3 length: 14 residues. DNA of the CDR3: TGTGCCAGCAGCCTAGGGCTGGGGGACAAAAAACTGTTTTTT. This encodes CASSLGLGDKKLFF.

This clonotype occurred many times. The chain links TRBV12-3 or TRBV12-4 to TRBJ2-7, with TRBD1 matching over 7 bases. V lost 5 bases and J lost 2; bases outside the gene matches: 6. The CDR3 is 14 amino acids. The CDR3 nucleotides are TGTGCCAGCAGTATGGACAGGCACCCCTACGAGCAGTACTTC. Protein: CASSMDRHPYEQYF.

This clonotype has a count of ten or more. The chain combines TRBV7-9 with TRBJ1-4; D is unresolved. CDR1 is SEHNR, CDR2 FQNEAQ, per germline (reference sequence). V was shortened by 0 bases and J by 8 bases, with 7 bases between the two germline ends. The CDR3 runs to 13 residues. CDR3 sequence reads: CASSLAGQEKLFF. CDR3 sequence (DNA): TGTGCCAGCAGCTTAGCAGGGCAGGAAAAACTGTTTTTT.

The V call is TRBV27, the J call TRBJ2-7, with 10 nucleotides matching TRBD2. The CDR3 is 15 residues long. Germline V gene data show CDR1 as MNHEY and CDR2 as SMNVEV (reference sequence). The V gene end was trimmed by 6 bases and the J gene end by 4 bases; junction bases not matched to a gene: 9. The CDR3 nucleotides read TGTGCCAGCAGACCGAGGGGACTAGCGTTTTACGAGCAGTACTTC. Protein sequence: CASRPRGLAFYEQYF.

The chain couples TRBV6-6 to TRBJ2-3, with D tentatively TRBD2 (6 bases). This CDR3 region has 17 residues. Between the trimmed V and J ends, which lost 4 bases and 0 bases, there was a span of 17 bases. Germline CDR1 is MNHNY and CDR2 is SVGAGI (reference sequence). Here the CDR3 reads CASSSRGWSASTDTQYF. The CDR3 DNA follows: TGTGCCAGCAGTTCGCGGGGATGGAGTGCAAGCACAGATACGCAGTATTTT.

This clonotype was recorded many times. The chain carries TRBV7-2 and TRBJ2-7, with D maybe TRBD1 (5 bases). The CDR3 is made up of 14 amino acids. Per the germline V gene, CDR1 is SGHTA and CDR2 is FQGNSA. V lost 3 bases to trimming and J lost 4 bases, with 13 bases between them. The CDR3 DNA sequence: TGTGCCAGCAGCTTCGACCAGGGATCATACGAGCAGTACTTC. This translates into CASSFDQGSYEQYF.

A few counts support this clonotype. The CDR3: CASSLAKDPVSGYTF. In DNA form, the CDR3 reads TGCGCCAGCAGCTTGGCCAAGGACCCAGTCTCGGGCTACACCTTC. This chain uses TRBV5-1 with TRBJ1-2; no firm D call. V dropped 0 bases and J dropped 8 bases, with 17 bases sitting between them. Per the germline V gene, CDR1 is SGHRS and CDR2 is YFSETQ. The CDR3 length is 15 residues.

V is TRBV3-1 and J is TRBJ2-5; D not certain. Trimming left V 0 bases short and J 4 bases short, with 9 bases between. Germline V gene sequence: CDR1 LGHDT, CDR2 YNNKEL (reference sequence). The CDR3 sequence is 14 residues long. The CDR3 is CASSQDTVRETQYF. CDR3 DNA: TGTGCCAGCAGCCAAGACACTGTTAGAGAGACCCAGTACTTC.

There are many counts of this clonotype. The chain is built from TRBV6-2 or TRBV6-3 and TRBJ2-3; 8 bases line up with TRBD2. Trimming at V came to 2 bases and at J to 4 bases, leaving 5 bases not matched to a gene. This CDR3 is 15 amino acids long. Germline lookup yields CDR1 MNHEY and CDR2 SVGEGT. CDR3 bases: TGTGCCAGCAGTTACAGCGGGGGAGGAGCAGATACGCAGTATTTT. It codes for CASSYSGGGADTQYF.

This chain uses TRBV9 with TRBJ2-7; either TRBD1 or TRBD2 may supply D (5 bases each). The germline V and J ends were trimmed by 1 base and 1 base, with 12 bases remaining between them. The CDR3 runs to 15 residues. The germline gives CDR1 SGDLS, CDR2 YYNGEE. CDR3 in DNA: TGTGCCAGCAGCGTATCGGGGACGGAATCCTACGAGCAGTACTTC. It specifies CASSVSGTESYEQYF.